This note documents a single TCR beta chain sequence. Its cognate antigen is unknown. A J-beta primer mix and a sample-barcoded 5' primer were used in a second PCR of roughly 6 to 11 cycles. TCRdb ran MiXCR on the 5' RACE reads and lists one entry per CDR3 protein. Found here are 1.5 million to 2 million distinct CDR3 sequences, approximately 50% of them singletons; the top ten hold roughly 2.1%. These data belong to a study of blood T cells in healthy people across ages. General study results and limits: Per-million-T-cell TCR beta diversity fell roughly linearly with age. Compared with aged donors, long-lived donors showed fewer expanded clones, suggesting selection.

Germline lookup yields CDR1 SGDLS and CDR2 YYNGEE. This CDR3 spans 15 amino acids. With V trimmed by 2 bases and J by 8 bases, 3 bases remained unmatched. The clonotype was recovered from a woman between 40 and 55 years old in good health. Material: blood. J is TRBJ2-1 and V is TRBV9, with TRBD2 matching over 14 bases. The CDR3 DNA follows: TGTGCCAGCAGCGTGACTAGCGGGGGGGGGCATGAGCAGTTCTTC. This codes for CASSVTSGGGHEQFF. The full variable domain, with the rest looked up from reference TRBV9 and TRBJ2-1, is DSGVTQTPKHLITATGQRVTLRCSPRSGDLSVYWYQQSLDQGLQFLIQYYNGEERAKGNILERFSAQQFPDLHSELNLSSLELGDSALYFCASSVTSGGGHEQFFGPGTRLTVL.